The text below deals with one TCR beta chain. This record comes from a study of shared clonotypes between healthy human individuals. At a deep level, the assay was run. Libraries were prepared by immunoSEQ multiplex PCR; TCRdb keeps only in-frame clonotypes and omits some of them. Counted here are approximately 2.3 million clones, more than 85% occurring once; the ten biggest clones make up roughly 0.36%. Germline V lookup: CDR1 KGHSH, CDR2 LQKENI. This CDR3 has 15 residues. J lost 5 bases, V lost 3 bases, and 7 bases had no gene match. This receptor was taken from a man aged 18 to 29 in good health. Some clones in this sample may be carry-over from other donors' samples. The rearrangement links TRBV18 to TRBJ2-3; 8 bases agree with TRBD1. Input material: naive CD4+ T cells from PBMCs. The subset: CD45RA+ positively selected. CDR3 DNA: TGTGCCAGCTCACCGTACCGACAGGGGATAGATACGCAGTATTTT. It codes for CASSPYRQGIDTQYF.